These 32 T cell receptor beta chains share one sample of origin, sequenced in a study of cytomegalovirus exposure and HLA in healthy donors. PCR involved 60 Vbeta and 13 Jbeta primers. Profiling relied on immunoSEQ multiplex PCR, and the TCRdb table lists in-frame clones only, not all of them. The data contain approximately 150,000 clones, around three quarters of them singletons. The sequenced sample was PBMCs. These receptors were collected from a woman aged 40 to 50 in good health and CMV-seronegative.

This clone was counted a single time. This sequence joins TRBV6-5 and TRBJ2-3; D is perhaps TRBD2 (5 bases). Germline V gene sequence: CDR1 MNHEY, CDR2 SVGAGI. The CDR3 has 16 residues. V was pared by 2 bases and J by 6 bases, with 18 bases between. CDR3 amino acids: CASSYRRLLNVDTQYF. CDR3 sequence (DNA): TGTGCCAGCAGTTACAGGAGACTACTGAACGTGGATACGCAGTATTTT.

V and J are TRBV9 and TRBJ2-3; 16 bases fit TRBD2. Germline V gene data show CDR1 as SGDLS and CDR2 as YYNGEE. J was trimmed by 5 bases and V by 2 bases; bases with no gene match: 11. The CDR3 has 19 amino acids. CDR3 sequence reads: CASSVWGTSGRALEDTQYF. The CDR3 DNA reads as TGTGCCAGCAGCGTGTGGGGGACTAGCGGGAGGGCCTTGGAAGATACGCAGTATTTT.

The CDR3 sequence: CASSEHGRAVQPQHF. Written as DNA, the CDR3 is TGTGCCAGCAGCGAACACGGCAGGGCGGTCCAGCCCCAGCATTTT. V gene TRBV7-2 combines with J gene TRBJ1-5; D might be TRBD1 (5 bases). CDR3 length: 15 amino acids. Looked up from germline, CDR1 is SGHTA and CDR2 is FQGNSA. The germline V and J ends were trimmed by 5 bases and 7 bases, with 18 bases remaining between them.

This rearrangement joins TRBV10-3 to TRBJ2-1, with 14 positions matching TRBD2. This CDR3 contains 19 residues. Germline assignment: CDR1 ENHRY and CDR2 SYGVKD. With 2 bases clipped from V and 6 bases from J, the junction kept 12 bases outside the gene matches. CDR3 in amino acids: CAISEGRLAGGPLSNEQFF. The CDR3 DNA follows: TGTGCCATCAGTGAGGGACGACTAGCGGGAGGGCCTCTAAGCAATGAGCAGTTCTTC.

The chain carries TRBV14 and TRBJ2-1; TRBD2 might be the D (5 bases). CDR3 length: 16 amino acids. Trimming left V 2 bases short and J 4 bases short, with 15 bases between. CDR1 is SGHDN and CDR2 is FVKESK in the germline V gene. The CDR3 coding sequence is TGTGCCAGCAGCCAATATGAAAGCGGCAATTACAATGAGCAGTTCTTC. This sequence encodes CASSQYESGNYNEQFF.

Here the CDR3 reads CASSRGTGGSKQYF. The DNA of the CDR3 is TGTGCCAGTAGTAGAGGGACAGGGGGCTCTAAGCAGTACTTC. The chain employs TRBV19 and TRBJ2-7, with 12 bases aligning to TRBD1. V shed 4 bases, J shed 8 bases, and the junction held 6 bases outside the gene matches. Germline assignment: CDR1 LNHDA and CDR2 SQIVND (reference sequence). The CDR3 has 14 residues.

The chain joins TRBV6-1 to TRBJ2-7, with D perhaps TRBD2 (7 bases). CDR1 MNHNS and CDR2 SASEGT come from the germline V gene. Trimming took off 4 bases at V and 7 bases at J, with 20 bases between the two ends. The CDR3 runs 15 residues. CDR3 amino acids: CASSALGGGGREQYF. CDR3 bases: TGTGCCAGCAGTGCCCTTGGTGGGGGGGGGCGGGAGCAGTACTTC.

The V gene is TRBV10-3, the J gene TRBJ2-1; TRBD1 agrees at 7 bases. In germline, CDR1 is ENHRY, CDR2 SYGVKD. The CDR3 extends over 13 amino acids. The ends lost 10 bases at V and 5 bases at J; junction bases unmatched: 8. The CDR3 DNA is TGTGCCACCTCGAGTGGACAGGACAATGAGCAGTTCTTC. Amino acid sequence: CATSSGQDNEQFF.

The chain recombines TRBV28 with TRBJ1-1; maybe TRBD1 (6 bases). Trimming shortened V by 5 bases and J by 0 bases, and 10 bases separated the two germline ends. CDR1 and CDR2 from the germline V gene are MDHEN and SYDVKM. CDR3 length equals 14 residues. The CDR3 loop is CASSPYRVNTEAFF. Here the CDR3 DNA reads TGTGCCAGCAGTCCATACAGGGTGAACACTGAAGCTTTCTTT.

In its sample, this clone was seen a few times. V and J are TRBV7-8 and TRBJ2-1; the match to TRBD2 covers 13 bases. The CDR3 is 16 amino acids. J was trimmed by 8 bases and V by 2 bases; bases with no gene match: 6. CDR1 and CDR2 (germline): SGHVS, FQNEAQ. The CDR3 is CASSLRGLAGTDEQFF. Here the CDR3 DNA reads TGTGCCAGCAGCTTAAGGGGACTAGCGGGAACGGATGAGCAGTTCTTC.

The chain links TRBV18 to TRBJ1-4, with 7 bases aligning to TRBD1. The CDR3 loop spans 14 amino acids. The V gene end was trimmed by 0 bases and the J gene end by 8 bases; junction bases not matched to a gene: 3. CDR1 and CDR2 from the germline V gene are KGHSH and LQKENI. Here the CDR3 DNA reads TGTGCCAGCTCACCACCCCAGGGGGAGGAAAAACTGTTTTTT. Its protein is CASSPPQGEEKLFF.

The CDR3 loop is CASRPGGEKLFF. CDR3 nucleotide sequence: TGTGCCAGCAGGCCCGGAGGAGAAAAACTGTTTTTT. The gene calls are TRBV28 and TRBJ1-4; no clear D gene. V was shortened by 6 bases and J by 8 bases, with 10 bases between the two germline ends. The CDR3 sequence is 12 residues long. Germline-derived CDR1 and CDR2 are MDHEN and SYDVKM. The variable domain in full, with the rest retrieved from reference TRBV28 and TRBJ1-4, is DVKVTQSSRYLVKRTGEKVFLECVQDMDHENMFWYRQDPGLGLRLIYFSYDVKMKEKGDIPEGYSVSREKKERFSLILESASTNQTSMYLCASRPGGEKLFFGSGTQLSVL.

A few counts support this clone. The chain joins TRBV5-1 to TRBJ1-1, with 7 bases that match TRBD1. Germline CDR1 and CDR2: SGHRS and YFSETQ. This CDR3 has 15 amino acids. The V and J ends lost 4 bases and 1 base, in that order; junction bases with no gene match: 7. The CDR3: CASSPGGSSNTEAFF. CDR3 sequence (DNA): TGCGCCAGCAGCCCAGGGGGTTCTTCGAACACTGAAGCTTTCTTT.

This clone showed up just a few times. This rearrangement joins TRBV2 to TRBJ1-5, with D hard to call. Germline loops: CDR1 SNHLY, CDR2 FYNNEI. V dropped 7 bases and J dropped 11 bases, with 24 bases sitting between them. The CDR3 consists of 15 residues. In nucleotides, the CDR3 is TGTGCCAGCACACCAGGACTTCCCGGATCTGGTGCCCAGCATTTT. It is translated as CASTPGLPGSGAQHF.

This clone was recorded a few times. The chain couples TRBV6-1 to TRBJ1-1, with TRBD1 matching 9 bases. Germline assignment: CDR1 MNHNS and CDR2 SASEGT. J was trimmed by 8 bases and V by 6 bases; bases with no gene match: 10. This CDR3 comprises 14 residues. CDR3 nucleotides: TGTGCCAGCAGAGGCACAGGGGGCGTATCGGAAGCTTTCTTT. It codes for CASRGTGGVSEAFF.

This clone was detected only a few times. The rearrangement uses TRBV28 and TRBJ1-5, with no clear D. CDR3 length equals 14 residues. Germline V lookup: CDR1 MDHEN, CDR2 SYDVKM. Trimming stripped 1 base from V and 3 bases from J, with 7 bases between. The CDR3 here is CASSLYGLNQPQHF. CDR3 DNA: TGTGCCAGCAGTTTATACGGTCTCAATCAGCCCCAGCATTTT.

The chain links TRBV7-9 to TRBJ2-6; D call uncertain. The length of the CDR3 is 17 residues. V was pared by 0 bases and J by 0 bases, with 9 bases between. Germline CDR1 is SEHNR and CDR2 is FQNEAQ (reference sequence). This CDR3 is CASSLAMTSSGANVLTF. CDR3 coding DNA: TGTGCCAGCAGCTTAGCGATGACAAGCTCTGGGGCCAACGTCCTGACTTTC.

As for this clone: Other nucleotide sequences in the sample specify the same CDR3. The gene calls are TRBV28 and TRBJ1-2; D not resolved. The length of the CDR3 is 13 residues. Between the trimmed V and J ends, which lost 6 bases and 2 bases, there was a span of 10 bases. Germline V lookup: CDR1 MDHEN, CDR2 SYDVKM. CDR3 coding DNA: TGTGCCAGCAGCCTGAGAGGAAACTATGGCTACACCTTC. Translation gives CASSLRGNYGYTF.

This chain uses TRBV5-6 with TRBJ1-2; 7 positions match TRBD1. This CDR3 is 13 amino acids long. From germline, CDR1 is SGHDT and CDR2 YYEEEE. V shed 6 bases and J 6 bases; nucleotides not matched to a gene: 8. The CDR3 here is CASTTGQFDGYTF. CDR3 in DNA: TGTGCCAGCACGACGGGACAGTTTGATGGCTACACCTTC.

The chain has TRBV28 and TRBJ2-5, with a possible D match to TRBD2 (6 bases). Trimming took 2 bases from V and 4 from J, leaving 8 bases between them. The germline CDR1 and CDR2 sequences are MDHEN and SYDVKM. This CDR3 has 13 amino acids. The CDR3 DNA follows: TGTGCCAGCAGTTTAGCGGGGATAGAGACCCAGTACTTC. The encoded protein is CASSLAGIETQYF. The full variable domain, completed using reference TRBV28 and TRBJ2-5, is DVKVTQSSRYLVKRTGEKVFLECVQDMDHENMFWYRQDPGLGLRLIYFSYDVKMKEKGDIPEGYSVSREKKERFSLILESASTNQTSMYLCASSLAGIETQYFGPGTRLLVL.

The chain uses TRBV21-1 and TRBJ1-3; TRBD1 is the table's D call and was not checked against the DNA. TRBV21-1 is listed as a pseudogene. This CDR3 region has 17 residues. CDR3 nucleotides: TGTGCCAGCAGCAACAATCTTAACAGGCGCTCTGGAAACACCATATATTTT. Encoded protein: CASSNNLNRRSGNTIYF.

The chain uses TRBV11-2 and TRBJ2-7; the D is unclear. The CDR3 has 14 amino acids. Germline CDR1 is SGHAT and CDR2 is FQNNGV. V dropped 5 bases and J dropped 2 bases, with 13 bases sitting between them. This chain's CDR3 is CASSPPSAAYEQYF. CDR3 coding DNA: TGTGCCAGCAGCCCGCCCTCCGCGGCCTACGAGCAGTACTTC.

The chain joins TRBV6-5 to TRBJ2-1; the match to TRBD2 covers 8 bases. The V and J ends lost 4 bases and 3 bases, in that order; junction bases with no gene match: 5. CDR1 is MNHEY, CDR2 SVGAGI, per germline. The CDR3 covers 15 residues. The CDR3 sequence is CASSLWSGSYNEQFF. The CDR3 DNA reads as TGTGCCAGCAGTTTATGGAGCGGGAGCTACAATGAGCAGTTCTTC.

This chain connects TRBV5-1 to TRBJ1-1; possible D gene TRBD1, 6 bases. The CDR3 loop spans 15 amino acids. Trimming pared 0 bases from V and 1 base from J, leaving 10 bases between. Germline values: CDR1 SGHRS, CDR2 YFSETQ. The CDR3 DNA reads TGCGCCAGCAGCTTGGGGGGGCGATCGAACACTGAAGCTTTCTTT. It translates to CASSLGGRSNTEAFF.

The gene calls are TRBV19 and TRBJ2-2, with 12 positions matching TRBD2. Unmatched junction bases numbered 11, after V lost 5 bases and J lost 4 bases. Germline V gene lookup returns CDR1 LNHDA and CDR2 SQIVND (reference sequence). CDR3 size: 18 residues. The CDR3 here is CASSGRLAGDRATGELFF. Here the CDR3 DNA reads TGTGCCAGTAGTGGGCGACTAGCGGGAGATCGTGCCACCGGGGAGCTGTTTTTT.

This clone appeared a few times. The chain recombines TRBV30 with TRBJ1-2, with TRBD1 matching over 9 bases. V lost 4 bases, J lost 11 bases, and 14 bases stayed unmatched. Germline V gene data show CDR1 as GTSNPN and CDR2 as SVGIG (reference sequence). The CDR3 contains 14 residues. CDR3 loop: CAWTSPSRDRAYTF. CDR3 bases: TGTGCCTGGACCTCCCCGAGCCGGGACAGGGCATACACCTTC.

The CDR3 here is CASSSGGVEYNEQFF. The CDR3 DNA reads as TGCGCCAGCAGCAGCGGGGGGGTTGAATACAATGAGCAGTTCTTC. V usage is TRBV5-1 and J usage is TRBJ2-1, with 10 bases identical to TRBD2. J was trimmed by 4 bases and V by 4 bases; bases with no gene match: 5. The CDR3 contains 15 residues. Germline-derived CDR1 and CDR2 are SGHRS and YFSETQ. The full variable domain, its missing parts supplied by reference TRBV5-1 and TRBJ2-1, is KAGVTQTPRYLIKTRGQQVTLSCSPISGHRSVSWYQQTPGQGLQFLFEYFSETQRNKGNFPGRFSGRQFSNSRSEMNVSTLELGDSALYLCASSSGGVEYNEQFFGPGTRLTVL.

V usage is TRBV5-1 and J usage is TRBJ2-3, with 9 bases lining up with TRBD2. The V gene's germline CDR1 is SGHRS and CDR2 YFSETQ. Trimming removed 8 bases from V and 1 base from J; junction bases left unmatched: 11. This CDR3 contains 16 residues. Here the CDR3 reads CASEQGLARGTDTQYF. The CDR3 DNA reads TGCGCCAGTGAACAAGGACTAGCGCGAGGCACAGATACGCAGTATTTT.

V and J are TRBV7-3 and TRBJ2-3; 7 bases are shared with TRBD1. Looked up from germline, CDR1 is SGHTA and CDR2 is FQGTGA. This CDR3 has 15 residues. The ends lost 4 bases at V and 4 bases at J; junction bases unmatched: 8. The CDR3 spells CASSSGQNWADTQYF. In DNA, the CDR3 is TGTGCCAGCAGCTCGGGACAGAACTGGGCAGATACGCAGTATTTT.

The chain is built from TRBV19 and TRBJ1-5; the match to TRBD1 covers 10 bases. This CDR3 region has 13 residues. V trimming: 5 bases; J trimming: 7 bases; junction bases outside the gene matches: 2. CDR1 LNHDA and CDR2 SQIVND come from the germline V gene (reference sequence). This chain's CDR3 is CASSGTGEQPQHF. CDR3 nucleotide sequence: TGTGCCAGTAGTGGGACAGGGGAGCAGCCCCAGCATTTT.

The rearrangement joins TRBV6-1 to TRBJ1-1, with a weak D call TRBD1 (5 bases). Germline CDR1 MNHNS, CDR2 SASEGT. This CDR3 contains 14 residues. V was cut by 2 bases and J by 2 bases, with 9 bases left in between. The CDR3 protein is CASSERGVNTEAFF. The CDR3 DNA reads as TGTGCCAGCAGTGAACGGGGGGTAAACACTGAAGCTTTCTTT.

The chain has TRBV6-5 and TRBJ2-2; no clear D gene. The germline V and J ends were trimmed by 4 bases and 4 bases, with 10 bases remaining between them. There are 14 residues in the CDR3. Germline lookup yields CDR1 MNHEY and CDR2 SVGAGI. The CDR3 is CASSSTFPTGELFF. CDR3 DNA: TGTGCCAGCAGTTCCACATTTCCCACCGGGGAGCTGTTTTTT.